This TCR beta chain was captured in a study of shared clonotypes between healthy human individuals. Germline values: CDR1 DFQATT, CDR2 SNEGSKA (reference sequence). Trimming left V 3 bases short and J 8 bases short, with 4 bases between. CDR3 length equals 9 residues. TCRdb keeps only in-frame clones here, not all; method: immunoSEQ multiplex PCR. The data contain millions of clones, 90% to 95% of them singletons. The sample consisted of naive CD4+ T cells sorted from blood. Sample subset: CD45RA+ positively selected. The rearrangement links TRBV20-1 to TRBJ1-2; D not resolved. This TCR derives from a man between 18 and 29 years old in good health. The CDR3 protein is CSAREGYTF. The CDR3 region has the DNA TGCAGTGCTAGGGAAGGCTACACCTTC.